This T cell receptor (beta chain) was recovered during a study of regulatory T cells in long-lasting Graves disease. After removal of 3 bases from V and 4 bases from J, the junction contained 6 bases not matched to a gene. The CDR3 covers 15 residues. Relying on iRepertoire HTBI primers and Arm-PCR of CDR3 regions, the team built TCR beta libraries. TCRdb itself ran the multiplex PCR reads through MiXCR, one entry per CDR3 protein. The sample holds over 350,000 distinct CDR3 sequences; less than 25% are singletons and the top ten take roughly 20%. Sample time point: persistent/refractory GD, antithyroid drugs over 5 years with positive TRAb. PBMCs were the source of the RNA used for TCR sequencing.

This TCR derives from a female donor with Graves disease. The starting material was peripheral blood mononuclear cells (PBMCs), obtained when the disease was refractory, from a patient treated with antithyroid drugs. This chain links TRBV12-3 or TRBV12-4 with TRBJ2-5; 9 positions agree with TRBD2. The CDR3 region has the DNA TGTGCCAGCAGTTTTGTTAGCGGGAGAGTAGAGACCCAGTACTTC. As protein: CASSFVSGRVETQYF.